Sequencing of this TCR beta chain was carried out in a study of CD8+ T cells in alopecia areata. As for the study in general: Oral tofacitinib (5 to 10 mg twice daily) was administered to treated patients. Treated patients were scored for severity by percent of scalp affected.

In each case, RNA was isolated and then reverse transcribed into cDNA as the sequencing template. Measured with immunoSEQ multiplex PCR; TCRdb has only the in-frame clones, and not every one. Here the sample spans 180,000 or so clones, around 51% being singletons. Losses at the gene ends were 5 bases for V and 4 bases for J; bases not matched to a gene: 13. CDR1 and CDR2 from the germline V gene are SGHTA and FQGTGA. The CDR3 length is 18 residues. Treatment specified: oral pan-JAK inhibitor, 5-10 mg twice daily. The receptor's source is a human donor with alopecia areata. The sequencing used CD8+ T cells sorted from blood, collected between weeks 51 and 52, from a patient treated with tofacitinib. The chain is built from TRBV7-3 and TRBJ2-6; the match to TRBD1 covers 8 bases. CDR3 DNA: TGTGCCAGCAGCCCAATGACAGGGGCCTCGAGAGGGGCCAACGTCCTGACTTTC. It encodes CASSPMTGASRGANVLTF.